Presented here are 9 T cell receptor beta chains from one specimen sequenced in a study of shared clonotypes between healthy human individuals. TCRdb's copy holds only in-frame clones and misses some; the assay was immunoSEQ multiplex PCR. The sample includes 950,000 to 1,300,000 clones, roughly 75% of them seen just once. The sample taken for sequencing was memory CD4+ T cells sorted from blood. Subset: CD45RA-negative fraction. These receptors all stem from a man aged 18 to 29 in good health.

The CDR3 loop reads CASIPTGHLNTEAFF. The DNA of the CDR3 is TGCGCCAGCATTCCGACGGGACACCTGAACACTGAAGCTTTCTTT. The rearrangement links TRBV10-2 to TRBJ1-1; possibly TRBD1 for D (6 bases). Germline loops: CDR1 WSHSY, CDR2 SAAADI. The CDR3 spans 15 residues. Trimming took 7 bases from V and 0 from J, leaving 15 bases between them.

The rearrangement links TRBV10-3 to TRBJ1-1; D gene uncertain. The length of the CDR3 is 14 residues. Germline V gives CDR1 ENHRY, CDR2 SYGVKD. V lost 2 bases, J lost 4 bases, and 11 bases lay in between. The CDR3 nucleotides read TGTGCCATCAGTGAGAACGCAGGAATCACTGAAGCTTTCTTT. This encodes CAISENAGITEAFF.

The chain couples TRBV29-1 to TRBJ1-1; 7 nucleotides match TRBD1. V trimming: 5 bases; J trimming: 6 bases; junction bases outside the gene matches: 9. The CDR3 is made up of 13 amino acids. Looked up from germline, CDR1 is SQVTM and CDR2 is ANQGSEA. In DNA, the CDR3 is TGCAGCGTTCAGGACAGGCTCGGGGCTGAAGCTTTCTTT. It codes for CSVQDRLGAEAFF.

The chain is built from TRBV29-1 and TRBJ1-2; TRBD1 matches 10 bases. This CDR3 has 12 amino acids. Trimming at V came to 6 bases and at J to 8 bases, leaving 6 bases not matched to a gene. Per the germline V gene, CDR1 is SQVTM and CDR2 is ANQGSEA. CDR3 in amino acids: CSVVGTGEGYTF. The CDR3 nucleotides are TGCAGCGTCGTCGGGACAGGGGAGGGCTACACCTTC.

This clone appeared a few times. The chain couples TRBV10-3 to TRBJ1-3, with D possibly being TRBD1 (5 bases). The CDR3 extends over 15 amino acids. V was pared by 8 bases and J by 0 bases, with 14 bases between. Germline V gene data show CDR1 as ENHRY and CDR2 as SYGVKD. CDR3 DNA: TGTGCCATCGGGCGGGACGGCGTCTCTGGAAACACCATATATTTT. Its translation: CAIGRDGVSGNTIYF.

The V and J genes are TRBV18 and TRBJ2-7; 10 bases fit TRBD1. The CDR3 is 14 amino acids. Trimming took 4 bases from V and 4 from J; bases not matched to a gene: 4. Germline values: CDR1 KGHSH, CDR2 LQKENI. In DNA form, the CDR3 reads TGTGCCAGCTCACGGCGGGACAGGGGTTACGAGCAGTACTTC. Protein sequence: CASSRRDRGYEQYF.

The rearrangement joins TRBV9 to TRBJ2-7, with D possibly TRBD2 on 5 matching bases. Germline V lookup: CDR1 SGDLS, CDR2 YYNGEE. This CDR3 comprises 15 residues. Trimming stripped 4 bases from V and 2 bases from J, with 16 bases between. The CDR3 coding sequence is TGTGCCAGCAGCTCCGCCAGCGGATCAGCCTACGAGCAGTACTTC. Its protein product is CASSSASGSAYEQYF.

The count of this clone is one. This sequence joins TRBV2 and TRBJ1-1; the D is unclear. This CDR3 spans 15 amino acids. Germline V gene data show CDR1 as SNHLY and CDR2 as FYNNEI. The V gene lost 7 bases and the J gene lost 5 bases, with 20 bases spanning the gap. The CDR3 DNA is TGTGCCAGCACTCCCCGAGGTGGGGTTTGGACTGAAGCTTTCTTT. Its translation is CASTPRGGVWTEAFF.

This clone has only a few counts. The chain joins TRBV7-6 to TRBJ2-3; the D is unclear. This CDR3 is 14 amino acids long. V was clipped by 0 bases and J by 0 bases, with 4 bases between them. The germline V gene encodes CDR1 SGHVS and CDR2 FNYEAQ. The CDR3 spells CASSLAPSTDTQYF. As DNA, the CDR3 is TGTGCCAGCAGCTTAGCTCCTAGCACAGATACGCAGTATTTT.